This T cell receptor (beta chain) was sequenced in a study of cytomegalovirus exposure and HLA in healthy donors. The PCR used 60 Vbeta and 13 Jbeta primers. Clones were sequenced by immunoSEQ multiplex PCR, and TCRdb holds only the in-frame ones, with some missing. This sample yields some 160,000 clones, of which 65% to 90% are seen a single time; roughly 6.7% belongs to the top ten. About this clone itself: Its antigen is undetermined.

The study's findings and limits: A later analysis showed that HLA-associated TCR beta chains had undergone more clonal expansion than equally common others.

Trimming took off 0 bases at V and 4 bases at J, with 9 bases between the two ends. The CDR3 is made up of 15 amino acids. CDR1 and CDR2 from the germline V gene are LNHNV and YYDKDF (reference sequence). This receptor was obtained from a man aged 45-65 years in good health and CMV-seropositive. The chain employs TRBV15 and TRBJ2-2, with D unresolved. Sample: PBMCs. The CDR3 loop reads CATSRDTTFTGELFF. CDR3 DNA: TGTGCCACCAGCAGAGATACCACTTTCACCGGGGAGCTGTTTTTT.